The T cell receptor (beta chain) described here comes from a study of neurological immune-mediated disorders. TCRdb processed the 5' RACE reads anew with MiXCR; each CDR3 protein has one entry. This table holds tens of thousands of distinct CDR3 sequences, about 6.9% found once. Ten or more counts support this clonotype. This CDR3 is 11 amino acids long. The germline gives CDR1 MNHNS, CDR2 SASEGT. The V segment lost 9 bases and the J segment 7 bases; nucleotides outside the gene matches: 5. The sample consisted of CD4+ T cells from blood. The rearrangement links TRBV6-1 to TRBJ2-7; 8 positions match TRBD1. The receptor was derived from a woman in her 40s in good health. CDR3 nucleotides: TGTGCCAGTGGACAGGGTAGGGAGCAGTACTTC. Translating it yields CASGQGREQYF.